These 23 T cell receptor beta chains were all obtained from the same sample, sequenced in a study of blood T cells in healthy people across ages. The use of a sample-barcoded 5' primer and a J-beta primer mix characterized a second PCR of about 7 to 12 cycles. TCRdb used MiXCR to reprocess the 5' RACE reads, holding one entry per CDR3 protein. In the table there are hundreds of thousands of distinct CDR3 sequences, roughly 44% of which are singletons. Material: blood. These receptors all stem from a man in his 60s in good health.

The J gene is TRBJ2-1, the V gene TRBV6-2 or TRBV6-3, with a tentative D call TRBD2 (5 bases). Trimming cost V 6 bases and J 3 bases, with 12 bases left between them. The germline CDR1 and CDR2 sequences are MNHEY and SVGEGT. CDR3 length equals 14 residues. The CDR3: CASRTDFGYNEQFF. CDR3 coding DNA: TGTGCCAGCAGGACGGACTTTGGCTACAATGAGCAGTTCTTC.

This clonotype was found a few times. The chain joins TRBV13 to TRBJ1-2, with D hard to call. Trimming cost V 0 bases and J 0 bases, with 11 bases left between them. CDR1 and CDR2 from the germline V gene are PRHDT and FYEKMQ (reference sequence). There are 16 residues in the CDR3. The CDR3 here is CASSLGGAVTNYGYTF. In DNA form, the CDR3 reads TGTGCCAGCAGCTTAGGCGGAGCCGTGACTAACTATGGCTACACCTTC.

The chain has TRBV6-6 and TRBJ1-4, with D perhaps TRBD1 (5 bases). Trimming took off 1 base at V and 5 bases at J, with 11 bases between the two ends. This CDR3 is 15 amino acids long. Germline V gives CDR1 MNHNY, CDR2 SVGAGI (reference sequence). Here the CDR3 reads CASSYLGTGNEKLFF. The CDR3 DNA is TGTGCCAGCAGTTACTTAGGGACCGGGAATGAAAAACTGTTTTTT.

About this clonotype itself: A read error may be the cause here, since a much bigger clone is one base away. This chain connects TRBV4-1 to TRBJ2-5; TRBD2 matches 8 bases. The J call may be incorrect, as the DNA end agrees better with TRBJ2-7. The CDR3 covers 15 residues. The V gene's germline CDR1 is MGHRA and CDR2 YSYEKL. The CDR3 here is CASSQDREGTYEQYF. CDR3 coding DNA: TGCGCCAGCAGCCAAGATCGGGAGGGAACCTACGAGCAGTACTTC.

This clonotype was seen a few times. The chain recombines TRBV4-1 with TRBJ1-1, with D possibly TRBD1 on 6 matching bases. Deletions cut 3 bases from V and 6 bases from J, with 11 bases between. The CDR3 contains 13 residues. CDR1 and CDR2 from the germline V gene are MGHRA and YSYEKL. The CDR3 loop reads CASSQERTAEAFF. In DNA form, the CDR3 reads TGCGCCAGCAGCCAGGAGAGGACAGCTGAAGCTTTCTTT.

This clonotype was counted a few times. The rearrangement uses TRBV6-5 and TRBJ1-4; no clear D gene. This CDR3 is 15 amino acids long. Germline CDR1 MNHEY, CDR2 SVGAGI. V lost 0 bases and J 5 bases, leaving 10 bases between the germline ends. The CDR3 bases are TGTGCCAGCAGTTACTCTGGTACTTCGAATGAAAAACTGTTTTTT. Its protein is CASSYSGTSNEKLFF.

This sequence joins TRBV12-3 or TRBV12-4 and TRBJ1-1; no firm D call. CDR3 length equals 13 residues. Trimming left V 8 bases short and J 1 base short, with 11 bases between. This CDR3 is CASRVGWNTEAFF. In DNA, the CDR3 is TGTGCCAGCCGAGTCGGGTGGAACACTGAAGCTTTCTTT.

The chain has TRBV20-1 and TRBJ2-7; D possibly corresponds to TRBD2 (6 bases). Germline V gene data show CDR1 as DFQATT and CDR2 as SNEGSKA (reference sequence). Between the trimmed V and J ends, which lost 6 bases and 0 bases, there was a span of 12 bases. CDR3 length: 13 amino acids. CDR3 protein: CSAPFGGSYEQYF. CDR3 in DNA: TGCAGTGCCCCTTTCGGGGGCTCCTACGAGCAGTACTTC.

The chain links TRBV20-1 to TRBJ2-7; 12 bases fit TRBD1. The assigned J gene may be wrong: the sequence end matches TRBJ2-5 better. CDR3 length: 15 residues. The germline gives CDR1 DFQATT, CDR2 SNEGSKA (reference sequence). CDR3 DNA: TGCAGTGCTAGAGCCGGGACAGGGGGCGAAGAGACCCAGTACTTC. Amino acids: CSARAGTGGEETQYF.

The chain joins TRBV7-9 to TRBJ2-1, with TRBD1 matching over 10 bases. This CDR3 spans 16 amino acids. In germline, CDR1 is SEHNR, CDR2 FQNEAQ (reference sequence). V was pared by 3 bases and J by 4 bases, with 6 bases of the junction left unmatched. The CDR3, as DNA: TGTGCCAGCAGCTTTGCCGGGACAGGGGTTTACAATGAGCAGTTCTTC. Its protein product is CASSFAGTGVYNEQFF.

A few counts support this clonotype. The chain is built from TRBV6-1 and TRBJ2-1; possibly TRBD2 for D (7 bases). V was cut by 8 bases and J by 9 bases, with 29 bases left in between. This CDR3 is built from 17 residues. Germline values: CDR1 MNHNS, CDR2 SASEGT. The CDR3 nucleotides read TGTGCCAGCGACCCCACCTTACAGGGAGGGACCGGGGCTGAGCAGTTCTTC. It is translated as CASDPTLQGGTGAEQFF.

The chain combines TRBV12-3 or TRBV12-4 with TRBJ2-7; D possibly corresponds to TRBD1 (6 bases). Between the trimmed V and J ends, which lost 2 bases and 1 base, there was a span of 9 bases. The CDR3 loop spans 14 amino acids. The CDR3 nucleotides are TGTGCCAGCAGTTTAAGGACAGAATCCTACGAGCAGTACTTC. Encoded protein: CASSLRTESYEQYF.

The chain has TRBV4-1 and TRBJ2-7; 10 bases are a match to TRBD2. The tail of the sequence fits TRBJ2-5 better, so the J call may be wrong. The CDR3 consists of 16 residues. CDR1 is MGHRA, CDR2 YSYEKL, per germline. Here the CDR3 reads CASSQVVAGGLETQYF. DNA of the CDR3: TGCGCCAGCAGCCAAGTTGTAGCGGGGGGCCTAGAGACCCAGTACTTC.

The CDR3 region has the DNA TGCGCCAGCAGCTTGTACGGGGACTACGAGCAGTACTTC. Protein: CASSLYGDYEQYF. The rearrangement uses TRBV5-1 and TRBJ2-7; D possibly corresponds to TRBD2 (5 bases). Trimming took off 1 base at V and 3 bases at J, with 8 bases between the two ends. The CDR3 is made up of 13 amino acids. In germline, CDR1 is SGHRS, CDR2 YFSETQ.

This clonotype showed up many times. The chain uses TRBV7-2 and TRBJ2-5, with 9 bases matching TRBD1. Germline V gives CDR1 SGHTA, CDR2 FQGNSA. The CDR3 has 16 amino acids. V lost 0 bases and J lost 5; bases outside the gene matches: 7. The CDR3 is CASSLAGTGGMETQYF. CDR3 DNA: TGTGCCAGCAGCTTAGCGGGAACAGGGGGCATGGAGACCCAGTACTTC.

In its sample, this clonotype was seen many times. J is TRBJ1-2 and V is TRBV5-1; no definite D call. Germline V gene lookup returns CDR1 SGHRS and CDR2 YFSETQ. V dropped 4 bases and J dropped 0 bases, with 10 bases sitting between them. The CDR3 contains 14 residues. CDR3 bases: TGCGCCAGCAGCCCCGTCCGAGCTAACTATGGCTACACCTTC. Encoded protein: CASSPVRANYGYTF.

The V and J genes are TRBV27 and TRBJ2-7; 10 bases line up with TRBD2. The trim removed 5 bases at V and 3 bases at J, leaving 10 bases unmatched. The germline V gene encodes CDR1 MNHEY and CDR2 SMNVEV (reference sequence). This CDR3 is built from 16 residues. The CDR3: CASSTRTSGRDYEQYF. CDR3 nucleotide sequence: TGTGCCAGCAGTACCAGGACTAGCGGTCGAGACTACGAGCAGTACTTC.

The rearrangement joins TRBV5-1 to TRBJ2-3, with a possible D match to TRBD2 (5 bases). This CDR3 has 14 amino acids. The germline V and J ends were trimmed by 5 bases and 2 bases, with 12 bases remaining between them. Germline-derived CDR1 and CDR2 are SGHRS and YFSETQ. This chain's CDR3 is CASRWTGNTDTQYF. The CDR3 DNA follows: TGCGCCAGCAGATGGACGGGGAACACAGATACGCAGTATTTT. The full variable domain, completed using reference TRBV5-1 and TRBJ2-3, is KAGVTQTPRYLIKTRGQQVTLSCSPISGHRSVSWYQQTPGQGLQFLFEYFSETQRNKGNFPGRFSGRQFSNSRSEMNVSTLELGDSALYLCASRWTGNTDTQYFGPGTRLTVL.

The chain recombines TRBV6-5 with TRBJ2-3, with TRBD2 as a possible D gene (6 bases). Germline CDR1 is MNHEY and CDR2 is SVGAGI. The CDR3 has 15 amino acids. Trimming left V 6 bases short and J 0 bases short, with 13 bases between. The CDR3 reads CASSPGERSTDTQYF. The CDR3 DNA reads TGTGCCAGCAGCCCGGGGGAGCGAAGCACAGATACGCAGTATTTT.

The chain couples TRBV5-6 to TRBJ2-1, with unresolved D. The CDR3 totals 16 residues. Germline CDR1 and CDR2: SGHDT and YYEEEE. V lost 0 bases and J 0 bases, leaving 10 bases between the germline ends. The CDR3 DNA is TGTGCCAGCAGCTTGGGAAGCGTGAGCTCCTACAATGAGCAGTTCTTC. It is translated as CASSLGSVSSYNEQFF.

This clonotype has just a few counts. The chain uses TRBV5-1 and TRBJ2-4, with 7 bases lining up with TRBD1. Germline V gene data show CDR1 as SGHRS and CDR2 as YFSETQ. This CDR3 is built from 12 residues. The trim removed 0 bases at V and 11 bases at J, leaving 2 bases unmatched. CDR3 in DNA: TGCGCCAGCAGCTTGGGAGGGGGCTTTCAGTACTTC. It translates to CASSLGGGFQYF.

The CDR3 DNA is TGTGCCAGCAGCGATCGACAGGGGTTTACCGGGGAGCTGTTTTTT. This sequence encodes CASSDRQGFTGELFF. The genes are TRBV9 and TRBJ2-2; 8 nucleotides line up with TRBD1. Germline V gene sequence: CDR1 SGDLS, CDR2 YYNGEE. The CDR3 is 15 amino acids. V shed 3 bases and J 5 bases; nucleotides not matched to a gene: 6.

The J gene is TRBJ2-7, the V gene TRBV19, with 8 positions matching TRBD1. CDR1 is LNHDA, CDR2 SQIVND, per germline (reference sequence). V trimming: 4 bases; J trimming: 2 bases; junction bases outside the gene matches: 7. The CDR3 runs 15 residues. The CDR3 DNA follows: TGTGCCAGTAGTAGAGGACAGGGACCCACCTACGAGCAGTACTTC. Its protein product is CASSRGQGPTYEQYF.